A single sample gave rise to the 24 T cell receptor beta chains below, sequenced in a study of blood T cell repertoires in COVID-19. Assay used: immunoSEQ multiplex PCR; TCRdb lists only in-frame clones, some missing. The sample carries about 330,000 clones, 88% recorded once. Sequenced: PBMCs or T cells enriched from blood (not recorded which). The receptors were gathered from a man aged 30 to 45 who had recovered from COVID-19.

The chain links TRBV20-1 to TRBJ2-7; D is perhaps TRBD2 (5 bases). CDR1 is DFQATT and CDR2 is SNEGSKA in the germline V gene (reference sequence). The CDR3 extends over 11 amino acids. Trimming took off 6 bases at V and 4 bases at J, with 10 bases between the two ends. CDR3 in DNA: TGCAGTGCCAAGTCGGGGTACGAGCAGTACTTC. Protein sequence: CSAKSGYEQYF.

The V gene is TRBV6-2 or TRBV6-3, the J gene TRBJ1-3; possibly TRBD1 for D (6 bases). V shed 6 bases and J shed 2 bases, with 14 bases lying between them. The CDR3 has 15 amino acids. CDR1 is MNHEY, CDR2 SVGEGT, per germline. CDR3 sequence reads: CASSRNRVTGNTIYF. The CDR3 DNA is TGTGCCAGCAGCCGAAACAGGGTTACTGGAAACACCATATATTTT.

This chain links TRBV24-1 with TRBJ2-3; possible D gene TRBD2, 7 bases. V gave up 0 bases and J gave up 10 bases, with 19 bases separating them. CDR3 size: 16 residues. Germline V gives CDR1 KGHDR, CDR2 SFDVKD. CDR3 nucleotide sequence: TGTGCCACCAGTGATTTGGGGACATCCCAGCGGGATGCGCAGTATTTT. Protein product: CATSDLGTSQRDAQYF.

The rearrangement joins TRBV11-3 to TRBJ2-3; a possible D gene is TRBD1 (6 bases). Deletions cut 5 bases from V and 3 bases from J, with 12 bases between. Germline CDR1 SGHNT, CDR2 YENEEA. CDR3 size: 14 residues. The CDR3 DNA sequence: TGTGCCAGCAGCGCCAGGGGAAAGACAGATACGCAGTATTTT. Translating gives CASSARGKTDTQYF.

The J gene is TRBJ2-2, the V gene TRBV28; D remains ambiguous. Trimming took 2 bases from V and 1 from J, leaving 8 bases between them. This CDR3 is 15 amino acids long. Germline V gives CDR1 MDHEN, CDR2 SYDVKM. This CDR3 is CASSLGDLNTGELFF. As DNA, the CDR3 is TGTGCCAGCAGTTTAGGAGACTTGAACACCGGGGAGCTGTTTTTT.

The genes are TRBV28 and TRBJ1-4; D call uncertain. Germline lookup yields CDR1 MDHEN and CDR2 SYDVKM. This CDR3 is built from 15 residues. Trimming took off 3 bases at V and 7 bases at J, with 15 bases between the two ends. The CDR3 is CASSFLTETSEKLFF. CDR3 nucleotides: TGTGCCAGCAGTTTTCTTACCGAAACGAGTGAAAAACTGTTTTTT.

The chain links TRBV9 to TRBJ2-1; maybe TRBD1 (6 bases). This CDR3 contains 15 residues. Looked up from germline, CDR1 is SGDLS and CDR2 is YYNGEE. V lost 4 bases and J lost 4, with 15 bases in between. The CDR3 region is CASSNRDTLYNEQFF. The CDR3 DNA follows: TGTGCCAGCAGCAACCGGGACACCCTTTACAATGAGCAGTTCTTC. The entire variable domain, with the rest obtained from reference TRBV9 and TRBJ2-1, is as follows: DSGVTQTPKHLITATGQRVTLRCSPRSGDLSVYWYQQSLDQGLQFLIQYYNGEERAKGNILERFSAQQFPDLHSELNLSSLELGDSALYFCASSNRDTLYNEQFFGPGTRLTVL.

The CDR3: CASSEARGPEQYF. In DNA form, the CDR3 reads TGTGCCAGCAGTGAGGCGAGGGGGCCCGAGCAGTACTTC. The V and J genes are TRBV6-1 and TRBJ2-7; 7 bases are shared with TRBD1. This CDR3 contains 13 residues. In germline, CDR1 is MNHNS, CDR2 SASEGT. V trimming: 3 bases; J trimming: 6 bases; junction bases outside the gene matches: 5.

The chain's CDR3 is CASSSRTGAISPLHF. CDR3 sequence (DNA): TGTGCCAGCAGTTCCAGGACAGGGGCGATTTCACCCCTCCACTTT. V gene TRBV28 combines with J gene TRBJ1-6; 9 nucleotides agree with TRBD1. The V gene end was trimmed by 4 bases and the J gene end by 9 bases; junction bases not matched to a gene: 7. CDR1 and CDR2 (germline): MDHEN, SYDVKM. This CDR3 region has 15 residues.

The chain combines TRBV2 with TRBJ1-6, with D possibly being TRBD1 (5 bases). V dropped 3 bases and J dropped 14 bases, with 14 bases sitting between them. The CDR3 is 13 amino acids. Germline values: CDR1 SNHLY, CDR2 FYNNEI. The CDR3 loop reads CASSESPRVTLHF. CDR3 DNA sequence: TGTGCCAGCAGTGAGTCTCCCAGGGTGACCCTCCACTTT.

The CDR3 nucleotides read TGTGCCAGCAGCGACAGGACAGGCACTGAAGCTTTCTTT. It specifies CASSDRTGTEAFF. This chain joins TRBV11-3 and TRBJ1-1; the match to TRBD1 covers 7 bases. Per germline, CDR1 SGHNT and CDR2 YENEEA. The CDR3 length is 13 residues. Trimming removed 5 bases from V and 4 bases from J; junction bases left unmatched: 4.

The chain has TRBV9 and TRBJ1-1, with 8 positions matching TRBD1. This CDR3 is built from 14 residues. Germline CDR1 reads SGDLS; CDR2 reads YYNGEE. J lost 8 bases, V lost 1 base, and 7 bases had no gene match. The CDR3 DNA is TGTGCCAGCAGCGTAAACCCGGGACAGGTCGAAGCTTTCTTT. This translates into CASSVNPGQVEAFF.

There are many counts of this clone. The rearrangement links TRBV27 to TRBJ2-7; 9 bases are shared with TRBD1. CDR1 is MNHEY, CDR2 SMNVEV, per germline (reference sequence). The CDR3 is made up of 16 amino acids. Losses at the gene ends were 6 bases for V and 4 bases for J; bases not matched to a gene: 13. CDR3 in amino acids: CASSIRWTGEKYEQYF. DNA of the CDR3: TGTGCCAGCAGCATAAGATGGACAGGGGAGAAATACGAGCAGTACTTC.

This chain connects TRBV10-3 to TRBJ1-4, with unresolved D. V was clipped by 11 bases and J by 4 bases, with 14 bases between them. This CDR3 comprises 13 residues. Germline V CDR1 and CDR2: ENHRY, SYGVKD. CDR3: CAHHPQHNEKLFF. The DNA for the CDR3 is TGTGCCCATCACCCACAGCATAATGAAAAACTGTTTTTT.

The V and J genes are TRBV7-9 and TRBJ1-1; 7 positions agree with TRBD1. V was pared by 5 bases and J by 0 bases, with 3 bases of the junction left unmatched. This CDR3 has 14 amino acids. The V gene's germline CDR1 is SEHNR and CDR2 FQNEAQ (reference sequence). DNA of the CDR3: TGTGCCAGCAGCCCGGGACAGATGAACACTGAAGCTTTCTTT. It specifies CASSPGQMNTEAFF.

The V and J genes are TRBV12-1 and TRBJ1-5; TRBD1 is taken as the D call from the table, unchecked against the DNA. TRBV12-1 is listed as a pseudogene. CDR3 length equals 14 residues. The CDR3 nucleotides read TGTGCCAGCAGCCGGACAGGGTTAGTTCAGCCCCAGCATTTT. It encodes CASSRTGLVQPQHF.

The chain employs TRBV7-3 and TRBJ1-1, with a weak D call TRBD1 (5 bases). From germline, CDR1 is SGHTA and CDR2 FQGTGA. CDR3 size: 18 residues. With 3 bases removed from V and 1 base from J, the gap between germline ends came to 21 bases. CDR3 sequence reads: CASSFNPGSRSGNTEAFF. The CDR3 DNA reads as TGTGCCAGCAGCTTTAATCCAGGGTCCCGTAGCGGGAACACTGAAGCTTTCTTT.

On this clone itself: Distinct nucleotide sequences in the sample also encode this CDR3. The chain couples TRBV19 to TRBJ1-3; no clear D gene. Between the trimmed V and J ends, which lost 3 bases and 4 bases, there was a span of 10 bases. Per the germline V gene, CDR1 is LNHDA and CDR2 is SQIVND (reference sequence). The CDR3 loop spans 14 amino acids. CDR3 residues: CASSIGGSGNTIYF. CDR3 DNA sequence: TGTGCCAGTAGTATCGGAGGGTCCGGAAACACCATATATTTT.

This chain connects TRBV15 to TRBJ2-5, with 9 bases aligning to TRBD1. The CDR3 extends over 14 amino acids. After removal of 0 bases from V and 5 bases from J, the junction contained 1 base not matched to a gene. From germline, CDR1 is LNHNV and CDR2 YYDKDF (reference sequence). The CDR3 spells CATSRDGQGETQYF. The CDR3 DNA is TGTGCCACCAGCAGAGATGGACAGGGGGAGACCCAGTACTTC.

The chain recombines TRBV9 with TRBJ1-3; D is possibly TRBD1 (6 bases). The V gene's germline CDR1 is SGDLS and CDR2 YYNGEE. V was clipped by 3 bases and J by 6 bases, with 13 bases between them. The CDR3 totals 14 residues. The CDR3 loop reads CASSEQGGVNTIYF. The DNA for the CDR3 is TGTGCCAGCAGCGAACAGGGCGGAGTAAACACCATATATTTT.

This rearrangement joins TRBV4-1 to TRBJ1-2, with D possibly TRBD1 on 6 matching bases. The CDR3 spans 16 residues. Per germline, CDR1 MGHRA and CDR2 YSYEKL. V shed 0 bases and J shed 7 bases, with 18 bases lying between them. The CDR3 sequence: CASSQDTQGGFGGYTF. The CDR3 nucleotides read TGCGCCAGCAGCCAAGATACACAGGGCGGCTTTGGTGGCTACACCTTC.

The rearrangement joins TRBV30 to TRBJ2-3; D might be TRBD2 (7 bases). Trimming removed 4 bases from V and 1 base from J, with 15 bases in between. Germline V gene data show CDR1 as GTSNPN and CDR2 as SVGIG (reference sequence). The CDR3 sequence is 15 residues long. CDR3 sequence reads: CAWTLRGAGTDTQYF. The CDR3 DNA sequence: TGTGCCTGGACTCTACGGGGGGCCGGCACAGATACGCAGTATTTT.

The CDR3, as DNA: TGTGCCAGTAGTCGGATACTACAAGAGACCCAGTACTTC. Residues: CASSRILQETQYF. The chain combines TRBV19 with TRBJ2-5; no clear D. The CDR3 contains 13 residues. Germline CDR1 reads LNHDA; CDR2 reads SQIVND (reference sequence). Deletions cut 5 bases from V and 2 bases from J, with 9 bases between.

In this sample, this clone turned up once. This rearrangement joins TRBV7-6 to TRBJ1-2; D ambiguous. Trimming cost V 1 base and J 2 bases, with 11 bases left between them. Per the germline V gene, CDR1 is SGHVS and CDR2 is FNYEAQ. This CDR3 spans 15 amino acids. As DNA, the CDR3 is TGTGCCAGCAGCTTAGGGGCAGGCGTCAACTATGGCTACACCTTC. Translation: CASSLGAGVNYGYTF.